A selection of T cell receptor beta chains follows, all from one sample in a study of cytomegalovirus exposure and HLA in healthy donors. Data came from immunoSEQ multiplex PCR; TCRdb stores just in-frame clones and leaves some out. The repertoire holds around 170,000 clones, with 65% to 80% as singletons. Sequencing input: PBMCs. The receptors derive from a woman aged 40 to 50 in good health and CMV-seronegative. Both conserved end residues are part of each CDR3. The D gene is left open where the match is weak. The size entry is marked missing in some rows and otherwise reads once, few, many or a size class.

>TRBV15|NA|TRBJ1-3|NA
TGTGCCACCAGCAGAGATAACAGGGCTGGAAACACCATATATTTT
CATSRDNRAGNTIYF
>TRBV5-4|NA|TRBJ1-6|NA
TGTGCCAGCAGCTTAGCGACAGAAAATTCACCCCTCCACTTT
CASSLATENSPLHF
>TRBV5-4|TRBD2|TRBJ2-1|NA
TGTGCCAGCAGCCAGGGACTAGCGGGGAGGGTTGAGCAGTTCTTC
CASSQGLAGRVEQFF
>TRBV27|NA|TRBJ1-5|NA
TGTGCCAGCAGTTTAAGGGGGTACAATCAGCCCCAGCATTTT
CASSLRGYNQPQHF
>TRBV2|TRBD1|TRBJ1-5|NA
TGTGCCAGCAGTGAAGATATGACAGGGACGAGGTTT
CASSEDMTGTRF
>TRBV29-1|TRBD2|TRBJ2-2|NA
TGCAGCGTTGCAGCGGGGCCGAACACCGGGGAGCTGTTTTTT
CSVAAGPNTGELFF
>TRBV5-1|TRBD1|TRBJ1-6|NA
TGCGCCAGCAGCCATGGACAGGGAAATTCACCCCTCCACTTT
CASSHGQGNSPLHF
>TRBV30|NA|TRBJ2-3|NA
TGTGCCTGGAGTGTGGGGCTAGGAGATACGCAGTATTTT
CAWSVGLGDTQYF
>TRBV6-6|TRBD1|TRBJ2-1|NA
TGTGCCAGCACCCCTGGGGGACAGGGGGCCGATGAGCAGTTCTTC
CASTPGGQGADEQFF
>TRBV10-1|NA|TRBJ1-5|NA
TGCGCCAGCAGTGAGGCCGGGAATAGCAATCAGCCCCAGCATTTT
CASSEAGNSNQPQHF
>TRBV18|NA|TRBJ1-4|NA
TGTGCCAGCTCACCAGGACAGCTCACTAATGAAAAACTGTTTTTT
CASSPGQLTNEKLFF
>TRBV25-1|NA|TRBJ1-2|NA
TGTGCCAGCAGTGAGTTCGGAGGGGCGCGGGGCTACACCTTC
CASSEFGGARGYTF
>TRBV4-1|TRBD1|TRBJ2-2|NA
TGCGCCAGCAGCCAAAGACAGGGAGAGACCGGGGAGCTGTTTTTT
CASSQRQGETGELFF
>TRBV21-1|NA|TRBJ1-2|NA
TGTGCCAGCAGTGGGTGGTCGGGTTACGTCCTTGGCTACACCTTC
CASSGWSGYVLGYTF
>TRBV5-4|NA|TRBJ2-1|NA
TGTGCCAGCAGCTGGAGGGCTAGCTCCTACAATGAGCAGTTCTTC
CASSWRASSYNEQFF
>TRBV29-1|NA|TRBJ1-1|NA
TGCAGCGTCAAGCCAGGGTTCGGCACTGAAGCTTTCTTT
CSVKPGFGTEAFF
>TRBV5-4|TRBD1|TRBJ1-1|NA
TGTGCCAGCAGCTTGGGCACAGGGGACACTGAAGCTTTCTTT
CASSLGTGDTEAFF
>TRBV7-3|TRBD2|TRBJ2-1|NA
TGTGCCAGCAGCGCCCGACTAGCGGAGTACAATGAGCAGTTCTTC
CASSARLAEYNEQFF
>TRBV2|TRBD2|TRBJ2-2|NA
TGTGCCAGCAGGAGACTAGCGGGAGTCTCCGGGGAGCTGTTTTTT
CASRRLAGVSGELFF
>TRBV30|NA|TRBJ1-2|NA
TGTGCCTGGAGACAGGGAAACTATGGCTACACCTTC
CAWRQGNYGYTF
>TRBV5-5|NA|TRBJ1-6|NA
TGTGCCAGCAGCTTGGCCGGGGGACCTTCACCCCTCCACTTT
CASSLAGGPSPLHF
>TRBV9|TRBD2|TRBJ2-1|NA
TGTGCCAGCAGCGTGGGACTAGCGGTCCCGAGCAATGAGCAGTTCTTC
CASSVGLAVPSNEQFF
>TRBV5-1|NA|TRBJ2-3|NA
TGCGCCAGCAGCGCAGGGTTCGATACGCAGTATTTT
CASSAGFDTQYF
>TRBV4-1|TRBD2|TRBJ2-7|NA
TGCGCCAGCAGCCACGGGGTACTAGCGGGACGCTACGAGCAGTACTTC
CASSHGVLAGRYEQYF
>TRBV6-9|TRBD1|TRBJ2-2|NA
TGTGCCAGCAGTTACGGACAGGGATTAGAACCCGGGGAGCTGTTTTTT
CASSYGQGLEPGELFF
>TRBV11-3|NA|TRBJ2-2|NA
TGTGCCAGCAGCTTGCCCGGACAAGGGGAGCTGTTTTTT
CASSLPGQGELFF
>TRBV5-3|NA|TRBJ2-7|NA
TGTGCCAGAAGCCAGAGGCCTGGTCTCTACGAGCAGTACTTC
CARSQRPGLYEQYF
>TRBV28|NA|TRBJ1-4|NA
TGTGCCAGCAGTTTCGAGACAGGCCCTAATGAAAAACTGTTTTTT
CASSFETGPNEKLFF
>TRBV11-1|NA|TRBJ2-1|NA
TGTGCCAGCAGTGTGGGGGACAACGGCAATGAGCAGTTCTTC
CASSVGDNGNEQFF
>TRBV7-6|NA|TRBJ1-4|NA
TGTGCCAGCAGCTTAAGGGGGGGTGAAAAACTGTTTTTT
CASSLRGGEKLFF
>TRBV30|NA|TRBJ2-1|NA
TGTGCCTGGAGTAGCGGAGCTGGGTACAATGAGCAGTTCTTC
CAWSSGAGYNEQFF
>TRBV12-2|NA|TRBJ2-3|NA
TGTGCAAGTCGCTTAGCTCGTCAGGGGGCGCGTCCAGATACGCAGTATTTT
CASRLARQGARPDTQYF
>TRBV5-8|TRBD1|TRBJ2-3|once
TGTGCCAGCAGCTTCGGACAGGTTCATTACACAGATACGCAGTATTTT
CASSFGQVHYTDTQYF
>TRBV5-4|NA|TRBJ2-5|NA
TGTGCCAGCAGCTTGGAACTTTGGGACTTGCAAGAGACCCAGTACTTC
CASSLELWDLQETQYF
>TRBV5-1|TRBD2|TRBJ2-3|NA
TGCGCCAGCAAGACTAGCGGGAAAGATACGCAGTATTTT
CASKTSGKDTQYF